The 10 T cell receptor beta chains reported below all come from one sample, sequenced in a study of blood T cells in healthy people across ages. A second roughly 6 to 12 cycle PCR used barcoded and J-beta primers. One entry per CDR3 protein, called by TCRdb with MiXCR from the 5' RACE reads. The sample consists of about 1.6 million distinct CDR3 sequences, roughly 30% of them appearing once. Sequencing was carried out using blood. The receptors shown here come from a woman aged 25 to 39 in good health.

This clonotype was picked up a small number of times. This chain connects TRBV4-2 to TRBJ2-3; 11 bases agree with TRBD2. The V segment lost 4 bases and the J segment 0 bases; nucleotides outside the gene matches: 9. CDR3 size: 18 residues. CDR1 is LGHNA and CDR2 is YNFKEQ in the germline V gene. CDR3 nucleotide sequence: TGTGCCAGCAGCCGGACGCATACTAGCGGGGGAAGCACAGATACGCAGTATTTT. Amino acids: CASSRTHTSGGSTDTQYF.

The V call is TRBV20-1, the J call TRBJ2-1; TRBD2 aligns across 8 bases. This CDR3 is built from 15 residues. Germline CDR1 reads DFQATT; CDR2 reads SNEGSKA (reference sequence). Trimming took 6 bases from V and 8 from J; bases not matched to a gene: 15. This chain's CDR3 is CSATTSGRSRDEQFF. In DNA, the CDR3 is TGCAGTGCCACCACCAGCGGGAGAAGTAGAGATGAGCAGTTCTTC.

The chain has TRBV6-1 and TRBJ2-7, with a weak D call TRBD1 (7 bases). Deletions cut 11 bases from V and 7 bases from J, with 24 bases between. CDR3 length: 14 amino acids. Germline assignment: CDR1 MNHNS and CDR2 SASEGT. As DNA, the CDR3 is TGTGCCGGGGGGCTAACACAGGGGACATGGGAGCAGTACTTC. It specifies CAGGLTQGTWEQYF.

The chain is built from TRBV13 and TRBJ2-5; TRBD1 matches at 9 bases. The CDR3 has 17 residues. With 5 bases clipped from V and 2 bases from J, the junction kept 12 bases outside the gene matches. In germline, CDR1 is PRHDT, CDR2 FYEKMQ (reference sequence). CDR3 in amino acids: CASSRPPGTGKQETQYF. The CDR3 DNA follows: TGTGCCAGCAGCCGACCCCCCGGGACAGGGAAGCAAGAGACCCAGTACTTC.

This clonotype has ten or more counts. The V call is TRBV20-1, the J call TRBJ1-6; 7 nucleotides agree with TRBD1. The CDR3 is 14 residues long. V gave up 3 bases and J gave up 8 bases; unmatched junction bases: 7. Germline V gene data show CDR1 as DFQATT and CDR2 as SNEGSKA (reference sequence). The CDR3: CSASLGQVDSPLHF. The CDR3 DNA reads TGCAGTGCTAGTCTCGGACAGGTGGATTCACCCCTCCACTTT.

The CDR3 region has the DNA TGTGCCAGCTCACAAAACAGGGATCAAGAGACCCAGTACTTC. It translates to CASSQNRDQETQYF. This chain links TRBV18 with TRBJ2-5; D is perhaps TRBD1 (6 bases). In germline, CDR1 is KGHSH, CDR2 LQKENI. This CDR3 is 14 amino acids long. V lost 4 bases, J lost 2 bases, and 11 bases lay in between.

CDR3 in DNA: TGTGCCAGCTCACCAGAGTCCTGGACAGACTTCATGAACACTGAAGCTTTCTTT. Protein product: CASSPESWTDFMNTEAFF. The chain employs TRBV18 and TRBJ1-1; weak D call: TRBD1 (6 bases). Deletions cut 2 bases from V and 0 bases from J, with 19 bases between. There are 18 residues in the CDR3. Germline V gives CDR1 KGHSH, CDR2 LQKENI.

A remark on this clonotype: A junction boundary mismatches the germline segment, possibly from a read error. This chain uses TRBV27 with TRBJ2-6; 10 bases are shared with TRBD1. The CDR3 loop spans 18 amino acids. Germline CDR1 and CDR2: MNHEY and SMNVEV (reference sequence). CDR3 sequence (DNA): TGTGCCAGCAGTCCACCGGGACAGGGGACTGCTGGAGCCAACGTCCTGACTTTC. This encodes CASSPPGQGTAGANVLTF.

This clonotype was detected many times. The genes are TRBV30 and TRBJ2-7; D possibly corresponds to TRBD1 (5 bases). The V gene's germline CDR1 is GTSNPN and CDR2 SVGIG (reference sequence). Trimming removed 4 bases from V and 0 bases from J, with 10 bases in between. The length of the CDR3 is 13 residues. CDR3 residues: CAWNLGHSYEQYF. CDR3 in DNA: TGTGCCTGGAATCTTGGACACTCCTACGAGCAGTACTTC. Looking up the rest from reference TRBV30 and TRBJ2-7 gives the full variable domain: SQTIHQWPATLVQPVGSPLSLECTVEGTSNPNLYWYRQAAGRGLQLLFYSVGIGQISSEVPQNLSASRPQDRQFILSSKKLLLSDSGFYLCAWNLGHSYEQYFGPGTRLTVT.

The chain joins TRBV3-1 to TRBJ2-1; D call uncertain. The V gene lost 0 bases and the J gene lost 3 bases, with 9 bases spanning the gap. The germline V gene has CDR1 LGHDT and CDR2 YNNKEL (reference sequence). The CDR3 sequence is 15 residues long. CDR3 loop: CASSQETVGYNEQFF. CDR3 nucleotides: TGTGCCAGCAGCCAAGAAACAGTAGGCTACAATGAGCAGTTCTTC.